The entry below describes one TCR beta chain. This sample was included in a study of blood T cell repertoires in COVID-19. The wider study: COVID-19 samples, acute and convalescent, were from the United States, Italy and Spain. In each case, the material was cDNA or gDNA derived from T cells, B-cell-depleted T cells, or PBMCs.

In the original workflow: How many nucleated cells were present was estimated from reference gene primer amplification. Clones were sequenced by immunoSEQ multiplex PCR, and TCRdb holds only the in-frame ones, with some missing. For V, J and clone size, that table is used; D and trimming come from the DNA. The sample includes just under 30,000 clones, 86% of them seen just once. This receptor was obtained from a human donor with active COVID-19. The donor label of this sample is uncertain. The sample taken for sequencing was peripheral blood.

The CDR3 is CATSDTQGPDTQYF. CDR3 bases: TGTGCCACCAGTGATACACAGGGTCCAGATACGCAGTATTTT. J is TRBJ2-3 and V is TRBV24-1, with D possibly matching TRBD1 (6 bases). The CDR3 has 14 residues. Trimming pared 3 bases from V and 4 bases from J, leaving 10 bases between. The germline CDR1 and CDR2 sequences are KGHDR and SFDVKD.